The 32 T cell receptor beta chains reported below all come from one sample, sequenced in a study of response to subunit inactivated influenza vaccine (dated by TCRdb to the late 2010s). The library was made by RT-PCR. The reads were generated on an Illumina HiSeq 2500. The public reads were run again by TCRdb, first through fastp at Q25 and then through MiXCR, and only productive beta chains were kept. Rows matching on CDR3 protein sequence are summarized as one entry with the most common DNA and genes. This sample comprises roughly 570,000 distinct CDR3 sequences, approximately 13% of them detected only once. The leading ten clones occupy about an eighth of the sample. The sample's time point label, decoded: 45 days after influenza vaccine administration. This specimen consisted of PBMCs from blood, obtained 35 to 45 days after vaccination. All receptors come from a man between 50 and 59 years old who received an inactivated influenza vaccine. Donor details come from another sample of the same person, matched by shared clones.

The chain carries TRBV5-1 and TRBJ2-5; D gene unclear. CDR1 SGHRS and CDR2 YFSETQ come from the germline V gene. V shed 4 bases and J shed 5 bases, with 15 bases lying between them. This CDR3 has 14 amino acids. The DNA for the CDR3 is TGCGCCAGCAGCCCTGGTCCAGGAAGGGAGACCCAGTACTTC. Protein sequence: CASSPGPGRETQYF.

CDR3 DNA sequence: TGTGCCAGCAGTTTCGACGATTTGGGGGGTAGATCCTACAATGAGCAGTTCTTC. This codes for CASSFDDLGGRSYNEQFF. V gene TRBV12-3 or TRBV12-4 combines with J gene TRBJ2-1; D perhaps matches TRBD2 (6 bases). V lost 3 bases and J 1 base, leaving 19 bases between the germline ends. This CDR3 is built from 18 residues.

This clonotype was counted at least ten times. One end of the junction does not line up with germline, which may come from a read error. The V and J genes are TRBV20-1 and TRBJ2-5; D unresolved. Germline CDR1 reads DFQATT; CDR2 reads SNEGSKA (reference sequence). The CDR3 is 13 residues long. The CDR3 bases are TGCAGCTCGCTAATTCGTCTTCCAGAGGCCCAGTACTTC. Encoded protein: CSSLIRLPEAQYF.

The rearrangement uses TRBV7-9 and TRBJ2-5; D possibly uses TRBD1 or TRBD2 (5 bases each). Trimming removed 5 bases from V and 9 bases from J, with 19 bases in between. This CDR3 is 14 amino acids long. Germline CDR1 SEHNR, CDR2 FQNEAQ (reference sequence). The CDR3 DNA reads TGTGCCAGCAGCACCTTCCGGGGCTTGGGGTCCCAGTACTTC. Protein sequence: CASSTFRGLGSQYF.

This clonotype was observed many times. The chain recombines TRBV7-6 with TRBJ2-7; 9 positions agree with TRBD1. This CDR3 spans 14 amino acids. Per germline, CDR1 SGHVS and CDR2 FNYEAQ. The trim removed 5 bases at V and 3 bases at J, leaving 5 bases unmatched. The CDR3 DNA reads TGTGCCAGCAGCGCCGGACAGGGGTACTACGAGCAGTACTTC. Protein sequence: CASSAGQGYYEQYF.

Many counts were recorded for this clonotype. This chain connects TRBV7-9 to TRBJ2-2; D gene ambiguous. This CDR3 spans 15 amino acids. Per the germline V gene, CDR1 is SEHNR and CDR2 is FQNEAQ (reference sequence). V dropped 2 bases and J dropped 0 bases, with 7 bases sitting between them. As DNA, the CDR3 is TGTGCCAGCAGCTTATTCGCCGCGAACACCGGGGAGCTGTTTTTT. Translating gives CASSLFAANTGELFF. Together with reference TRBV7-9 and TRBJ2-2, the CDR3 gives the full variable domain: DTGVSQNPRHKITKRGQNVTFRCDPISEHNRLYWYRQTLGQGPEFLTYFQNEAQLEKSRLLSDRFSAERPKGSFSTLEIQRTEQGDSAMYLCASSLFAANTGELFFGEGSRLTVL.

This clonotype turned up a few times. The rearrangement uses TRBV5-8 and TRBJ2-1, with TRBD2 matching 8 bases. J lost 9 bases, V lost 3 bases, and 17 bases had no gene match. The CDR3 covers 17 residues. The germline gives CDR1 SGHTS, CDR2 YDEGEE. The CDR3 coding sequence is TGTGCCAGCAGCTATCATCTAAGCGGGAGAGGGTGGAGTGAGCAGTTCTTC. Residues: CASSYHLSGRGWSEQFF.

This clonotype was observed a handful of times. V gene TRBV18 combines with J gene TRBJ2-7; 14 bases are shared with TRBD2. V gave up 4 bases and J gave up 5 bases; unmatched junction bases: 4. This CDR3 has 15 residues. Per germline, CDR1 KGHSH and CDR2 LQKENI. CDR3 nucleotides: TGTGCCAGCTCACGGGGACTAGCGGGAGCGGACGAGCAGTACTTC. Translation: CASSRGLAGADEQYF.

The chain couples TRBV20-1 to TRBJ2-7; 7 positions agree with TRBD1. V dropped 7 bases and J dropped 5; count of bases not matched to a gene: 11. The germline V gene encodes CDR1 DFQATT and CDR2 SNEGSKA (reference sequence). This CDR3 has 13 amino acids. CDR3: CSGKNTGAHEQYF. CDR3 bases: TGCAGTGGTAAAAATACAGGGGCCCACGAGCAGTACTTC.

In this sample, this clonotype turned up many times. This rearrangement joins TRBV12-3 or TRBV12-4 to TRBJ1-4, with a tentative D call TRBD1 (6 bases). The V end lost 6 bases, the J end lost 6 bases, and 8 bases lay between the germline ends. This CDR3 is built from 12 residues. The CDR3 here is CASSYRDEKLFF. The CDR3 coding sequence is TGTGCCAGCAGCTACAGGGATGAAAAACTGTTTTTT.

This clonotype was counted between two and nine times. J is TRBJ2-5 and V is TRBV28; unclear D gene. Per the germline V gene, CDR1 is MDHEN and CDR2 is SYDVKM. V was clipped by 1 base and J by 2 bases, with 14 bases between them. This CDR3 contains 16 residues. CDR3 sequence: CASSLFARATQETQYF. CDR3 DNA sequence: TGTGCCAGCAGTTTATTCGCTAGAGCTACACAAGAGACCCAGTACTTC.

The J gene is TRBJ2-7, the V gene TRBV29-1; 11 nucleotides match TRBD1. The CDR3 is 15 residues long. Trimming removed 4 bases from V and 1 base from J; junction bases left unmatched: 6. Germline assignment: CDR1 SQVTM and CDR2 ANQGSEA. Written as DNA, the CDR3 is TGCAGCGTTGCAACGGGACAGGGGGGTTCCTACGAGCAGTACTTC. Translation: CSVATGQGGSYEQYF.

J is TRBJ2-4 and V is TRBV18; D not certain. The CDR3 covers 13 residues. V gave up 1 base and J gave up 11 bases, with 12 bases separating them. Germline CDR1 KGHSH, CDR2 LQKENI. For the CDR3, the DNA is TGTGCCAGCTCACCACAAAGCGATCGATTTCAGTACTTC. It translates to CASSPQSDRFQYF.

The chain joins TRBV4-2 to TRBJ2-5; the D gene is possibly TRBD2 (5 bases). V was shortened by 0 bases and J by 0 bases, with 11 bases between the two germline ends. The CDR3 has 16 amino acids. Germline V CDR1 and CDR2: LGHNA, YNFKEQ. The CDR3 spells CASSQERQRNQETQYF. The CDR3 nucleotides are TGTGCCAGCAGCCAAGAACGGCAGCGGAACCAAGAGACCCAGTACTTC.

This clonotype came up a few times. This chain links TRBV20-1 with TRBJ2-7, with 9 bases fitting TRBD1. This CDR3 is 20 amino acids long. From germline, CDR1 is DFQATT and CDR2 SNEGSKA (reference sequence). V gave up 1 base and J gave up 0 bases; unmatched junction bases: 19. Here the CDR3 reads CSARVKTRATGGFLSYEQYF. DNA for the CDR3: TGCAGTGCTAGAGTTAAAACAAGGGCGACAGGGGGTTTCCTCTCCTACGAGCAGTACTTC.

This clonotype was counted a few times. The V and J genes are TRBV20-1 and TRBJ2-3; D ambiguous. V lost 8 bases, J lost 5 bases, and 11 bases lay in between. The germline gives CDR1 DFQATT, CDR2 SNEGSKA (reference sequence). This CDR3 is 11 amino acids long. The CDR3 DNA sequence: TGCAGTTTGGTGGTAGGAGATACGCAGTATTTT. This encodes CSLVVGDTQYF.

The V and J genes are TRBV7-2 and TRBJ2-5; TRBD2 aligns across 7 bases. Germline values: CDR1 SGHTA, CDR2 FQGNSA. CDR3 length equals 14 residues. V was pared by 5 bases and J by 3 bases, with 6 bases of the junction left unmatched. The CDR3 nucleotides read TGTGCCAGCAGCGGGCGGCGGGGGAAAGAGACCCAGTACTTC. Amino acids: CASSGRRGKETQYF. The full variable domain, in which reference TRBV7-2 and TRBJ2-5 provide the parts outside the CDR3, is GAGVSQSPSNKVTEKGKDVELRCDPISGHTALYWYRQSLGQGLEFLIYFQGNSAPDKSGLPSDRFSAERTGGSVSTLTIQRTQQEDSAVYLCASSGRRGKETQYFGPGTRLLVL.

This clonotype was seen repeatedly, ten times or more. The V gene is TRBV12-3 or TRBV12-4, the J gene TRBJ2-2, with a tentative D call TRBD1 (6 bases). Deletions cut 4 bases from V and 4 bases from J, with 16 bases between. This CDR3 is 16 amino acids long. The CDR3 protein is CASSSRGGGGTGELFF. The CDR3 nucleotides read TGTGCCAGCAGTTCCAGGGGTGGAGGTGGCACCGGGGAGCTGTTTTTT.

This clonotype was observed at least ten times. The chain recombines TRBV6-2 or TRBV6-3 with TRBJ2-4; D is unresolved. Germline CDR1 MNHEY, CDR2 SVGEGT. Between the trimmed V and J ends, which lost 6 bases and 0 bases, there was a span of 6 bases. This CDR3 contains 13 residues. The CDR3 nucleotides read TGTGCCAGCAGCATAGCAGCCAAAAACATTCAGTACTTC. Encoded protein: CASSIAAKNIQYF.

This clonotype has more than one count but fewer than ten. The gene calls are TRBV5-1 and TRBJ2-5, with 7 nucleotides matching TRBD2. CDR3 length equals 15 residues. The V gene's germline CDR1 is SGHRS and CDR2 YFSETQ. Losses at the gene ends were 0 bases for V and 2 bases for J; bases not matched to a gene: 4. The DNA for the CDR3 is TGCGCCAGCAGCTTGGCGTCTAGCGGTCAAGAGACCCAGTACTTC. Translation gives CASSLASSGQETQYF.

This clonotype was observed a handful of times. One junction end does not reproduce the germline sequence, and a read error may be involved. This chain uses TRBV20-1 with TRBJ1-5; 7 bases fit TRBD1. The length of the CDR3 is 16 residues. The germline gives CDR1 DFQATT, CDR2 SNEGSKA (reference sequence). The CDR3 bases are TGCAGTGCAAGAGATTATACAGGGGACTTCAATCAGCCCCAGCATTTT. It encodes CSARDYTGDFNQPQHF.

The chain carries TRBV28 and TRBJ2-3; TRBD1 or TRBD2 may be the D gene (5 bases each). V lost 2 bases, J lost 2 bases, and 17 bases lay in between. This CDR3 contains 17 residues. Looked up from germline, CDR1 is MDHEN and CDR2 is SYDVKM. The DNA for the CDR3 is TGTGCCAGCAGTTTAGCTCCGGGACGCGGGTCCACAGATACGCAGTATTTT. Translated, it gives CASSLAPGRGSTDTQYF.

Only a few counts were recorded for this clonotype. This rearrangement joins TRBV6-1 to TRBJ2-1; TRBD2 matches 10 bases. This CDR3 has 15 residues. Germline V gene sequence: CDR1 MNHNS, CDR2 SASEGT. V was pared by 6 bases and J by 4 bases, with 6 bases of the junction left unmatched. The CDR3 nucleotides are TGTGCCAGCAGCAGGGGACTAGCGAATTACAATGAGCAGTTCTTC. As protein: CASSRGLANYNEQFF.

The chain carries TRBV4-3 and TRBJ2-1, with unresolved D. The CDR3 has 14 residues. CDR1 is LGHNA and CDR2 is YSLEER in the germline V gene. Trimming took 0 bases from V and 1 from J, leaving 4 bases between them. In DNA form, the CDR3 reads TGCGCCAGCAGCCAAGATTCGTCCTACAATGAGCAGTTCTTC. It codes for CASSQDSSYNEQFF.

Turning to this clonotype: Relative to the germline gene, one junction end is altered; a read error may explain this. The CDR3 sequence: CASGEWQGYQPQHF. The CDR3 coding sequence is TGTGCCAGCGGTGAGTGGCAGGGCTATCAGCCCCAGCATTTT. V usage is TRBV6-1 and J usage is TRBJ1-5, with TRBD1 as a possible D gene (5 bases). The CDR3 length is 14 residues. Germline V CDR1 and CDR2: MNHNS, SASEGT.

This clonotype appeared a few times. This chain links TRBV24-1 with TRBJ1-5, with 10 bases matching TRBD1. The CDR3 spans 15 residues. In germline, CDR1 is KGHDR, CDR2 SFDVKD. Trimming took 7 bases from V and 11 from J; bases not matched to a gene: 13. The CDR3 region has the DNA TGTGCCACCAGCGGCCCGGGACAGGGGTTTACGGCCCAGCATTTT. It codes for CATSGPGQGFTAQHF.

V gene TRBV25-1 combines with J gene TRBJ1-5; D uncertain. The V end was cut by 4 bases, the J end by 1 base, with 14 bases between. The CDR3 consists of 16 residues. In germline, CDR1 is MGHDK, CDR2 SYGVNS. This CDR3 is CASSASCKKSNQPQHF. The DNA of the CDR3 is TGTGCCAGCAGTGCCTCATGTAAGAAGAGCAATCAGCCCCAGCATTTT.

The chain joins TRBV29-1 to TRBJ2-5, with TRBD1 matching 7 bases. The CDR3 is 13 amino acids. The ends lost 3 bases at V and 1 base at J; junction bases unmatched: 2. Germline assignment: CDR1 SQVTM and CDR2 ANQGSEA. CDR3: CSVERDSQETQYF. The DNA for the CDR3 is TGCAGCGTTGAGAGGGACAGCCAAGAGACCCAGTACTTC.

With regard to this clonotype: This may be a read error: a much more frequent sequence differs by one nucleotide. The chain recombines TRBV5-8 with TRBJ1-2; no definite D call. V gave up 3 bases and J gave up 5 bases, with 17 bases separating them. CDR3 length: 15 amino acids. Germline loops: CDR1 SGHTS, CDR2 YDEGEE. In nucleotides, the CDR3 is TGTGCCAGCAGCTACACAGAGTGGTGGAGGTATGGCTACACCTTC. This translates into CASSYTEWWRYGYTF. Together with reference TRBV5-8 and TRBJ1-2, the CDR3 gives the full variable domain: EAGVTQSPTHLIKTRGQQATLRCSPISGHTSVYWYQQALGLGLQFLLWYDEGEERNRGNFPPRFSGRQFPNYSSELNVNALELEDSALYLCASSYTEWWRYGYTFGSGTRLTVV.

The chain is built from TRBV5-1 and TRBJ2-5; 8 nucleotides line up with TRBD2. Germline CDR1 SGHRS, CDR2 YFSETQ. The CDR3 is 15 amino acids. With V trimmed by 0 bases and J by 3 bases, 4 bases remained unmatched. In DNA, the CDR3 is TGCGCCAGCAGCTTGGTCAGGCGGGGGGAAGAGACCCAGTACTTC. Protein product: CASSLVRRGEETQYF.

As regards this clonotype: A much larger clone is a single base away; this may be a read error. The genes are TRBV24-1 and TRBJ2-5; D ambiguous. The CDR3 runs to 11 residues. Germline V gives CDR1 KGHDR, CDR2 SFDVKD. V was cut by 1 base and J by 5 bases, with 1 base left in between. CDR3 bases: TGTGCCACCAGTGATTTCGAGACCCAGTACTTC. Translation gives CATSDFETQYF.

The rearrangement links TRBV20-1 to TRBJ2-7; D is unclear. In germline, CDR1 is DFQATT, CDR2 SNEGSKA (reference sequence). The CDR3 totals 12 residues. V lost 5 bases and J 6 bases, leaving 14 bases between the germline ends. The CDR3 bases are TGCAGTGCTTCGGACCCGATAGGCGAGCAGTACTTC. It yields the protein CSASDPIGEQYF.